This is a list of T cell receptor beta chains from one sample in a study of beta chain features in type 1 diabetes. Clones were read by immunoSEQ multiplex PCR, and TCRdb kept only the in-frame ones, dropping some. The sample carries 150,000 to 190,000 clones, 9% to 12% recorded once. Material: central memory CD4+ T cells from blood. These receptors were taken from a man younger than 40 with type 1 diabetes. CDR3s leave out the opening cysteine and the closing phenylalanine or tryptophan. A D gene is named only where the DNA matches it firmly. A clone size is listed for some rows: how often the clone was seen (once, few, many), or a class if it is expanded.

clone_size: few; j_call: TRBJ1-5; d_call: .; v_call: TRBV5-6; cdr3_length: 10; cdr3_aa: ASSLGSQVLH
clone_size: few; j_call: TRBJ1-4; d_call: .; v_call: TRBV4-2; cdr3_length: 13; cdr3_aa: ASSRQDPGDEKLF
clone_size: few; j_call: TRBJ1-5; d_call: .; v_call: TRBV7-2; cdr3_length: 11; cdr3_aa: ASSSQADQPQH
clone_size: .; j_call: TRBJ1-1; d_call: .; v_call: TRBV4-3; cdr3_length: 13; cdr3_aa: ASSQDQAADTEAF
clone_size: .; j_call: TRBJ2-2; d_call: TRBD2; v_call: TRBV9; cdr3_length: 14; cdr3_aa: ASDPGTSGTWGELF
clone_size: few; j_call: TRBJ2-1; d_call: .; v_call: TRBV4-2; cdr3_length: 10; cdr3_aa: ASSQRQGEQF
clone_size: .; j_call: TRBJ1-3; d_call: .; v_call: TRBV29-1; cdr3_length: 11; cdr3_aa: SVRGGSGNTIY
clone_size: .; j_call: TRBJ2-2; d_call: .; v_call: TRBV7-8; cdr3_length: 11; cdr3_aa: ASSSVNTGELF
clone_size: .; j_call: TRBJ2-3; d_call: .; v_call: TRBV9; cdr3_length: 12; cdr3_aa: ASSVESGFGTQY
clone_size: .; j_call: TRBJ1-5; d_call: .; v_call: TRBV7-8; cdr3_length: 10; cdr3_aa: ASSVRDQPQH
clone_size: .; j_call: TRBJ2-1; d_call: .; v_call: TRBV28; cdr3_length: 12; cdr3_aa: ASSLGGRYDEQF
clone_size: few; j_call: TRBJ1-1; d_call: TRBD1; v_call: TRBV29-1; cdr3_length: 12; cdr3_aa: SASTGGRNTEAF
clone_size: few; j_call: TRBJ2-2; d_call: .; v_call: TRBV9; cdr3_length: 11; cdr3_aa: ASSVVDTGELF
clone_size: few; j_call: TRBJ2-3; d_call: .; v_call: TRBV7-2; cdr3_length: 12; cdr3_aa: ASGLLVATDTQY
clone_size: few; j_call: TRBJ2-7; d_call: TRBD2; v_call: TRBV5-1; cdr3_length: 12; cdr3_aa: ASSLTSGSYEQY
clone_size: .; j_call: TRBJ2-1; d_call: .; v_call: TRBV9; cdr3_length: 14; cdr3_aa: ASSIHSLVPYNEQF
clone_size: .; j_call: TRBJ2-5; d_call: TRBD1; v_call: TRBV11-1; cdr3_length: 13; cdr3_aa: ASSRNGQAQETQY
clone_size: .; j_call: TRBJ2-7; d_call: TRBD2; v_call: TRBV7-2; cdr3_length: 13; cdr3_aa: ASSLVAGGLYEQY
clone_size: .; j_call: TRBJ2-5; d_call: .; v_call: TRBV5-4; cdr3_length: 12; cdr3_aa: ASSRQGSGETQY
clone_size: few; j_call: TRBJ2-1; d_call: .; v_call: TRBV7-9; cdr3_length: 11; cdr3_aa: ATPDRSFTEQF
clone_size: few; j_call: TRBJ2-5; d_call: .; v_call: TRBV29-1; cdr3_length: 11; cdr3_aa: SVGRDTTGEQY
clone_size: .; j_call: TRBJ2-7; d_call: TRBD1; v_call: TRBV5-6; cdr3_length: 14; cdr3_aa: ASSIEGQGSSYEQY
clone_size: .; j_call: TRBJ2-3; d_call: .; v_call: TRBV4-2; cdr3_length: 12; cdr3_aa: ASSQGPHSDTQY
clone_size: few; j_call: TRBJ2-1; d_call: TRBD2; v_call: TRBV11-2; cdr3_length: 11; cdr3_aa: ASSPGLNLEQF
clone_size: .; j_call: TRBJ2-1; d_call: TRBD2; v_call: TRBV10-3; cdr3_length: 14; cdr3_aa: AISARQRGSGDEQF
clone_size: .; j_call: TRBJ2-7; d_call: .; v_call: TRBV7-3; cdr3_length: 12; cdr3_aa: ASSFAGLGYEQY
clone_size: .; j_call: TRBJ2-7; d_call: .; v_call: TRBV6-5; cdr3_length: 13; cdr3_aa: ASKLRHGSSYEQY
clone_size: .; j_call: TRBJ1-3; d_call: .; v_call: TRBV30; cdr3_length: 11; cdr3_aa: AWTPLFGNTIY
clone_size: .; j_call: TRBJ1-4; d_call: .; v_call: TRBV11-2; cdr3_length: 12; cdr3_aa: ASSSLTGSEKLF
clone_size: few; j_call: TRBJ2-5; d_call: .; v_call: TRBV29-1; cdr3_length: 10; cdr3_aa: SVFGQQETQY
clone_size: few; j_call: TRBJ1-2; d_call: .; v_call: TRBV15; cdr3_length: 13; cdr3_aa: ATSRVVGQESRYT
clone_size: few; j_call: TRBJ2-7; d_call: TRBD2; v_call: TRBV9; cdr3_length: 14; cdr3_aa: ASSVGGTSGSYEQY
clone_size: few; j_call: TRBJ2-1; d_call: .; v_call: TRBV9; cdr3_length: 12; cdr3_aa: ASSDVSGDNEQF